A single sample gave rise to the 7 T cell receptor beta chains below, sequenced in a study of T cell changes during pregnancy in multiple sclerosis. TCRdb's table, derived via immunoSEQ multiplex PCR, lists solely in-frame clones and lacks some. The sample shows 70,000 to 95,000 clones, over 85% of them seen only once. The sample in question was peripheral blood, obtained in the first trimester of pregnancy. The receptor set was obtained from a female donor with multiple sclerosis, enrolled in a pregnancy study.

This chain uses TRBV7-4 with TRBJ1-2; unclear D gene. The CDR3 sequence is 12 residues long. The V gene lost 1 base and the J gene lost 6 bases, with 6 bases spanning the gap. CDR1 and CDR2 from the germline V gene are SGHVT and SQSDAQ. The CDR3, as DNA: TGTGCCAGCAGCTTAGGCGGGCATGGCTACACCTTC. Its protein is CASSLGGHGYTF.

This clone was recorded once. This rearrangement joins TRBV2 to TRBJ2-1, with TRBD2 matching 11 bases. This CDR3 is built from 16 residues. V dropped 4 bases and J dropped 8; count of bases not matched to a gene: 10. Per the germline V gene, CDR1 is SNHLY and CDR2 is FYNNEI. In DNA, the CDR3 is TGTGCCAGCAGTGCATTAGCGGGGGGGATAAAATATGAGCAGTTCTTC. Translating it yields CASSALAGGIKYEQFF.

The count of this clone is one. J is TRBJ1-1 and V is TRBV18, with unresolved D. With 2 bases removed from V and 5 bases from J, the gap between germline ends came to 9 bases. This CDR3 contains 13 residues. CDR1 and CDR2 (germline): KGHSH, LQKENI. CDR3 DNA: TGTGCCAGCTCACCAGAAACAGCAACTGAAGCTTTCTTT. Amino acid sequence: CASSPETATEAFF.

This clone was observed a handful of times. The chain employs TRBV6-5 and TRBJ1-6; D is uncertain. The CDR3 is made up of 13 amino acids. V lost 5 bases to trimming and J lost 4 bases, with 6 bases between them. The germline CDR1 and CDR2 sequences are MNHEY and SVGAGI. In nucleotides, the CDR3 is TGTGCCAGCAGTAGACAATATAATTCACCCCTCCACTTT. This codes for CASSRQYNSPLHF.

The rearrangement uses TRBV5-4 and TRBJ2-3; 15 nucleotides match TRBD2. Germline trimming cut 5 bases from V and 5 bases from J; bases unmatched to any gene: 15. The germline V gene encodes CDR1 SGHNT and CDR2 YYREEE (reference sequence). The CDR3 is made up of 19 amino acids. The CDR3 DNA follows: TGTGCCAGCAGAAGAGCCGGACTAGCGGGGGGGCGGGGTATAGATACGCAGTATTTT. It codes for CASRRAGLAGGRGIDTQYF.

This clone appeared a single time. The CDR3 DNA sequence: TGTGCCAGCACTCCACCTCGGGGGAACACTGAAGCTTTCTTT. Its protein is CASTPPRGNTEAFF. This chain links TRBV6-1 with TRBJ1-1, with D hard to call. V lost 7 bases and J lost 1, with 13 bases in between. The CDR3 totals 14 residues. The V gene's germline CDR1 is MNHNS and CDR2 SASEGT.

The CDR3 sequence is CASSYSTGGYTEAFF. The CDR3 coding sequence is TGTGCCAGCAGTTACTCGACAGGGGGTTACACTGAAGCTTTCTTT. The rearrangement links TRBV6-5 to TRBJ1-1, with 9 positions matching TRBD1. CDR1 is MNHEY, CDR2 SVGAGI, per germline. J gave up 3 bases and V 0 bases, and 2 bases lay outside the gene matches. The CDR3 has 15 amino acids.